This TCR beta chain comes out of a study of human T cells and chemical hapten exposure. At the level of the study: Small pooled library volume differences chiefly drove per-sample TCR yield variation. General observations from the study: Having alopecia, the donors may differ immunologically from healthy people. TCRs at a frequency above 1 in 1000 stayed unchanged with DPC sensitization.

As to this clonotype: The antigen is unknown. Likely a read error: the CDR3 ends without its conserved phenylalanine or tryptophan.

Germline V lookup: CDR1 MNHNY, CDR2 SVGAGI (reference sequence). With 7 bases clipped from V and 1 base from J, the junction kept 7 bases outside the gene matches. The CDR3 runs to 14 residues. Unique molecular identifiers were attached to individual cDNA molecules within the library. MiXCR, applied by TCRdb to the RACE reads, yields one record per CDR3 protein. The profile shows 180,000 or so distinct CDR3 sequences, around 15% of them singletons. Time point defined: patch test 1, 2 weeks after DPC sensitization. Noted treatment: therapeutic diphenylcyclopropenone sensitization with weekly scalp DPC.

The origin of this receptor is a woman in her twenties or thirties with alopecia areata. Some clones in this sample may be carry-over from other donors' samples. The sample here was whole blood, taken in connection with sensitization to the hapten diphenylcyclopropenone (DPC). This chain uses TRBV6-6 with TRBJ2-7; 7 bases match TRBD1. Here the CDR3 reads CASNRAGGSYEQYL. The CDR3 DNA is TGTGCCAGCAATCGGGCAGGGGGATCCTACGAGCAGTACTTA.